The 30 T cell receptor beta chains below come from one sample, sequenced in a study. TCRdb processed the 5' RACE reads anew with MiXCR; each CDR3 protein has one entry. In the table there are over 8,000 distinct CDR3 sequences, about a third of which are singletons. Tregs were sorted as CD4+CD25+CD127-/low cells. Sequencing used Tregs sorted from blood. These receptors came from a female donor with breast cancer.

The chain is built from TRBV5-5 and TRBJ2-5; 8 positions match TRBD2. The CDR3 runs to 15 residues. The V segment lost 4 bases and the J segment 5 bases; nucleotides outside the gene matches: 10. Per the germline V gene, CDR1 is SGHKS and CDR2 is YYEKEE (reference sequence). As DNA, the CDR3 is TGTGCCAGCAGCCCCAAAGCGGGAGTGATGGAGACCCAGTACTTC. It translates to CASSPKAGVMETQYF.

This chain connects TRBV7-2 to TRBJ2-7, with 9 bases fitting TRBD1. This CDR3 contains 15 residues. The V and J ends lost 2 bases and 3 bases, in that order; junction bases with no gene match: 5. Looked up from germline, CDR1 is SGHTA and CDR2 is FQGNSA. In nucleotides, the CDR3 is TGTGCCAGCAGCTTACGGGGACAGGGACTCTACGAGCAGTACTTC. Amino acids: CASSLRGQGLYEQYF. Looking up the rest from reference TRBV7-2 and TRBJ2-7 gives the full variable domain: GAGVSQSPSNKVTEKGKDVELRCDPISGHTALYWYRQSLGQGLEFLIYFQGNSAPDKSGLPSDRFSAERTGGSVSTLTIQRTQQEDSAVYLCASSLRGQGLYEQYFGPGTRLTVT.

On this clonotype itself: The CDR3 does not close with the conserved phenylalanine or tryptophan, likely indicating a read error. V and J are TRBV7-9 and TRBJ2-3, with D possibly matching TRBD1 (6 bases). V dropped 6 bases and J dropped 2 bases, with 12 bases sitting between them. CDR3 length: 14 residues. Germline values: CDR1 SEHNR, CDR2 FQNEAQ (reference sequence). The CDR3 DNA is TGTGCCAGCAGGTACAGGGCCCACACAGATACGCAGTATTTA. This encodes CASRYRAHTDTQYL.

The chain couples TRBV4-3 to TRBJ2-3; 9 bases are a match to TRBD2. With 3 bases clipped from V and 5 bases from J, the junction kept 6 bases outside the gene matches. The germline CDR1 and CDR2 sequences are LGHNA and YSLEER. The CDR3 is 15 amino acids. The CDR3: CASSHCGREGDTQYF. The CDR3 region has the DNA TGCGCCAGCAGCCACTGCGGGAGGGAGGGAGATACGCAGTATTTT.

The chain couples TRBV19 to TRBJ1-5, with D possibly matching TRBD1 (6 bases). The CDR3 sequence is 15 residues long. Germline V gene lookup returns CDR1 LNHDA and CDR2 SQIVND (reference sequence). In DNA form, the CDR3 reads TGTGTTAGTACCCGTCGGGGGCGTAGCAATCAGCCCCAGCATTTT. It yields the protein CVSTRRGRSNQPQHF.

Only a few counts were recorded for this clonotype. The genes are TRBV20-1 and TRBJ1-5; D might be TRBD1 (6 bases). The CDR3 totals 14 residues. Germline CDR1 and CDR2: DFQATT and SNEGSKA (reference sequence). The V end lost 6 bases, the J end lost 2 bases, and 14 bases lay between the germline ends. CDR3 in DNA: TGCAGTGCACGGACGGGGGGCGGCAATCAGCCCCAGCATTTT. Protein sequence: CSARTGGGNQPQHF.

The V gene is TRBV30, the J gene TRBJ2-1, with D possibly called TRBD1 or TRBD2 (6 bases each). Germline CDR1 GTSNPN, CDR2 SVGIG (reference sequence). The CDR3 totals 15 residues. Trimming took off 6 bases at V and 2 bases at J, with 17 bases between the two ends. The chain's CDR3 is CACTRGVETYNEQFF. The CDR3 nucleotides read TGTGCCTGCACGAGGGGGGTCGAAACCTACAATGAGCAGTTCTTC.

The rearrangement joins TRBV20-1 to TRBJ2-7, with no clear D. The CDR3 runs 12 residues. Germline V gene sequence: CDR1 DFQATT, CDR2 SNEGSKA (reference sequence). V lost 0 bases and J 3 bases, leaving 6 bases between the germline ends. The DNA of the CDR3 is TGCAGTGCTAGAGACCCGAACTACGAGCAGTACGTC. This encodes CSARDPNYEQYV.

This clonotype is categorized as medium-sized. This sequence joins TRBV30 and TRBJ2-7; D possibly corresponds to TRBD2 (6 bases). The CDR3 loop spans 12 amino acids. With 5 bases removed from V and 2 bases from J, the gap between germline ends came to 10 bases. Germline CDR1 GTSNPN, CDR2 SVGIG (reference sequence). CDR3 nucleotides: TGTGCCTGGTCTAGCGTCCCCTACGAGCAGTACTTC. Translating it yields CAWSSVPYEQYF.

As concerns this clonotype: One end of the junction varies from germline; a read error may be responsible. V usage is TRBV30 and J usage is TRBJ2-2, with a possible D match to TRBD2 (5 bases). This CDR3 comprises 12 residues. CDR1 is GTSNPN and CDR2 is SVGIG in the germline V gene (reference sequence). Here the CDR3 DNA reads TGTGCCTGGAAAGTCGGCGCCGGGGAGCTGTTCTTT. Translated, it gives CAWKVGAGELFF.

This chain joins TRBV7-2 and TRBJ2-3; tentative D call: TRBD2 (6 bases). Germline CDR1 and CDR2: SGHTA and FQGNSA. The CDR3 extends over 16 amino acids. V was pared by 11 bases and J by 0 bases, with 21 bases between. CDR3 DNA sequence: TGTGCCGGCACCAGCCCAGGGAGCGGGAGCACAGATACGCAGTATTTT. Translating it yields CAGTSPGSGSTDTQYF.

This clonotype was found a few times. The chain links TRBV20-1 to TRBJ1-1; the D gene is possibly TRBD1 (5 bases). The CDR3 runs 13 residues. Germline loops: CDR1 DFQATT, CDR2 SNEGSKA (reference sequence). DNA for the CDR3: TGCAGCGAGGGACCGACTTTAAGCACTGAAGCTTTCTTT. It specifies CSEGPTLSTEAFF.

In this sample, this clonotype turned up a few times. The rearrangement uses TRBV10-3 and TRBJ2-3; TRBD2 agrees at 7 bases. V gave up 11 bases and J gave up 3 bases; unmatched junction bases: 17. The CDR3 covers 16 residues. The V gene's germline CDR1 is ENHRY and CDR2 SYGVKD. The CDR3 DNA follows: TGTGCCGCGAATGGGGGGGTCGGGACTGGAACAGATACGCAGTATTTT. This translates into CAANGGVGTGTDTQYF.

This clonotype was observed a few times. The CDR3 region has the DNA TGCAGTGCTAGTAACAAGGTCTCGGATACGCAGTATTTT. Amino acid sequence: CSASNKVSDTQYF. The chain recombines TRBV20-1 with TRBJ2-3; D not certain. V lost 3 bases to trimming and J lost 6 bases, with 13 bases between them. Germline values: CDR1 DFQATT, CDR2 SNEGSKA (reference sequence). The CDR3 runs 13 residues.

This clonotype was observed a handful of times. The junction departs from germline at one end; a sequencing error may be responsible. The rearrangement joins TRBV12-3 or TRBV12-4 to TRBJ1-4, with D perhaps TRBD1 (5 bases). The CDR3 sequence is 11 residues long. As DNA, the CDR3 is TGTGCCAGCAGGCAAGGGACCGAGACCCTTTTT. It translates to CASRQGTETLF.

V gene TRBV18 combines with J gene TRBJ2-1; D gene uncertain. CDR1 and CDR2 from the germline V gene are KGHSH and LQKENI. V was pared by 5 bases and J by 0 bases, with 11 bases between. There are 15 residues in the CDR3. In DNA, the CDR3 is TGTGCCAGCTCAGCAGGTACCCGCTCCTACAATGAGCAGTTCTTC. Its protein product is CASSAGTRSYNEQFF.

The CDR3 sequence is CSAPGQVYNEQFF. Written as DNA, the CDR3 is TGCAGTGCCCCGGGACAGGTCTACAATGAGCAGTTCTTC. The V gene is TRBV20-1, the J gene TRBJ2-1; TRBD1 aligns across 8 bases. The CDR3 totals 13 residues. CDR1 and CDR2 from the germline V gene are DFQATT and SNEGSKA (reference sequence). V was pared by 6 bases and J by 3 bases, with 4 bases of the junction left unmatched.

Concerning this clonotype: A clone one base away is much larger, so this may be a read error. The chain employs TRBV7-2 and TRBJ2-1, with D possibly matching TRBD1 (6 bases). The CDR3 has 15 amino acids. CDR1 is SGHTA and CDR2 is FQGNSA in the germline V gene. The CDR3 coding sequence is TGTGCCAGCAGCCCGTCCAGGGGCGGACACAATAAGCAGTTCTTC. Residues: CASSPSRGGHNKQFF. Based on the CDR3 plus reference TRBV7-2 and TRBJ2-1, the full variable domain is GAGVSQSPSNKVTEKGKDVELRCDPISGHTALYWYRQSLGQGLEFLIYFQGNSAPDKSGLPSDRFSAERTGGSVSTLTIQRTQQEDSAVYLCASSPSRGGHNKQFFGPGTRLTVL.

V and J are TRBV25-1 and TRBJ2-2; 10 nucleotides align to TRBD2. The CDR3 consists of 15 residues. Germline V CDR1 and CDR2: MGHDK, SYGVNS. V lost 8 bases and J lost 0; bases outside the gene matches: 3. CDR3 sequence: CASGTSVANTGELFF. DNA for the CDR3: TGTGCCAGCGGGACTAGCGTCGCGAACACCGGGGAGCTGTTTTTT.

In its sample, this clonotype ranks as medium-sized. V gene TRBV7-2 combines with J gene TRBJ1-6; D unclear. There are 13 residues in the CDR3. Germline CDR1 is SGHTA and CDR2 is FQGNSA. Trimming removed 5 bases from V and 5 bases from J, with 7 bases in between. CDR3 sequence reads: CASSPRNNSPLHF. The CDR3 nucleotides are TGTGCCAGCAGCCCAAGAAATAATTCACCCCTCCACTTT.

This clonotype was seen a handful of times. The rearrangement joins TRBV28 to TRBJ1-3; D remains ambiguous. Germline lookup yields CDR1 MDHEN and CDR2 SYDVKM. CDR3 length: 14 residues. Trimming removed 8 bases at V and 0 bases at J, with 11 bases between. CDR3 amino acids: CASYSTNSGNTIYF. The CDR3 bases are TGTGCCAGCTACAGCACAAACTCTGGAAACACCATATATTTT.

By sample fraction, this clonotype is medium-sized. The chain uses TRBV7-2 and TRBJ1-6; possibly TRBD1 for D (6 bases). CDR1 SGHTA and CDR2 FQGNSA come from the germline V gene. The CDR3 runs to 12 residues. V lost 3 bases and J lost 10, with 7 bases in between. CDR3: CASSFQGSPLHF. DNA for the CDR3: TGTGCCAGCAGCTTCCAGGGGTCACCCCTCCACTTT.

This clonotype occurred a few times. The CDR3 nucleotides read TGTGCCAGCAGCTTAGGAAAGCGATCCGGGACCCCTAGCAGCTACGAGCAGTACTTC. It is translated as CASSLGKRSGTPSSYEQYF. The V gene is TRBV7-2, the J gene TRBJ2-7; the D gene could be TRBD1 or TRBD2 (5 bases each). V lost 1 base and J 3 bases, leaving 25 bases between the germline ends. Germline-derived CDR1 and CDR2 are SGHTA and FQGNSA. CDR3 size: 19 residues.

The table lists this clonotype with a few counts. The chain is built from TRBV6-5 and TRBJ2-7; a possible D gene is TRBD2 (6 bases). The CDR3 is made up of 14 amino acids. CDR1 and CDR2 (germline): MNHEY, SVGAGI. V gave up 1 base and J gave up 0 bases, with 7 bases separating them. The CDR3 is CASSYWGGSYEQYF. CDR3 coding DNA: TGTGCCAGCAGTTACTGGGGAGGCTCCTACGAGCAGTACTTC.

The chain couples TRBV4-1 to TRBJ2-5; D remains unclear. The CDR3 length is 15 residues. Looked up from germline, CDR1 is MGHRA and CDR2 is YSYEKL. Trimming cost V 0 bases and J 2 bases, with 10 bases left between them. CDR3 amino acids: CASSQDPGGQETQYF. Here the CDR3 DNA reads TGCGCCAGCAGCCAAGATCCCGGTGGGCAAGAGACCCAGTACTTC.

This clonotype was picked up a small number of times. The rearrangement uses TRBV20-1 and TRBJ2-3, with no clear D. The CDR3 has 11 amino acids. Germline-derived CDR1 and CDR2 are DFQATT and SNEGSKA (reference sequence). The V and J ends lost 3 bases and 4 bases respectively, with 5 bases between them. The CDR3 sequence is CSARRSDTQYF. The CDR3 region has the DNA TGCAGTGCTAGGAGGTCAGATACGCAGTATTTT.

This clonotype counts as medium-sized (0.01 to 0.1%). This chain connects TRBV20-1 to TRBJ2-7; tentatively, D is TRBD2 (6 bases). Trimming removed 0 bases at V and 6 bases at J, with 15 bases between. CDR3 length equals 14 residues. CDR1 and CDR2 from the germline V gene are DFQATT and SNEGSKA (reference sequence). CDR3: CSARDRVAVSEQYV. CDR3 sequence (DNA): TGCAGTGCTAGAGATCGGGTAGCGGTTAGCGAGCAGTACGTC.

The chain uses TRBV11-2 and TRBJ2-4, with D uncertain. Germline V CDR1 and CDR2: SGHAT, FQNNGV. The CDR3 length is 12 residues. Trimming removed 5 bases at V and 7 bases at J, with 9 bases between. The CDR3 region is CASSRERNIQYF. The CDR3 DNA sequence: TGTGCCAGCAGCCGTGAAAGGAACATTCAGTACTTC.

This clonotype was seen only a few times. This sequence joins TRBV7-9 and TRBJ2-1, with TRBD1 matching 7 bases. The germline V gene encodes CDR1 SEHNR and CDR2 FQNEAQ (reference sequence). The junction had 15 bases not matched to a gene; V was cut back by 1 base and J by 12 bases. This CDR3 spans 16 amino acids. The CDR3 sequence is CASSLELISQGYGQFF. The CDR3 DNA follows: TGTGCCAGCAGCTTAGAGTTAATCTCACAGGGGTATGGGCAGTTCTTC.

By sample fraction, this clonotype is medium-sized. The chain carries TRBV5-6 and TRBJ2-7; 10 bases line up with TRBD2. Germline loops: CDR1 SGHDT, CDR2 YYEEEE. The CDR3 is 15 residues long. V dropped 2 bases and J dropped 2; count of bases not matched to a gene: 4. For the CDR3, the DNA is TGTGCCAGCAGCTTAAGCGGGAGGGAGACCTACGAGCAGTACGTC. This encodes CASSLSGRETYEQYV.